This T cell receptor beta chain was sequenced for a study of T cells in Graves' hyperthyroidism and ophthalmopathy (dated by TCRdb to the late 2010s). A note on the overall study: Peripheral blood samples were taken at initial diagnosis, before any treatment was given. To identify distinguishing TCR V-J signatures, a discovery cohort of 90 to 100 patients was used, comprising 43 with Graves' ophthalmopathy and about 59 with stable Graves' hyperthyroidism. Whether ophthalmopathy could be predicted prospectively was tested in an independent validation cohort made up of 18 hyperthyroidism patients plus 17 patients who later progressed to ophthalmopathy. The 90 to 100 discovery patients were randomly split 7:3 into training and test sets. The study also compared thyroid tissue and blood T-cell repertoires from roughly six Graves' hyperthyroidism patients. Following sampling, methimazole starting at 30 mg daily was given to hyperthyroidism patients, and high-dose intravenous methylprednisolone was given to ophthalmopathy patients. The paper reports TCR Vbeta CDR3 sequencing of approximately 140 peripheral blood samples: around 41 ophthalmopathy, roughly 74 hyperthyroidism and around 17 progressor patients. Overall results and qualifications from the work: Most expanded thyroid clonotypes (frequency above 0.001) were also detected in blood, a finding suggesting that blood repertoires may reflect thyroid immune responses. Sample size was not statistically predetermined, and blinding of investigators to group allocation was not performed. During validation, the model predicted progression to ophthalmopathy a median of approximately 7 months ahead of onset, with around 71% sensitivity and more than 72% specificity. Ophthalmopathy was separated from stable hyperthyroidism by a 13 V-J signature model, with about 88% sensitivity and about 84% specificity obtained in cross-validation and 80%/75% obtained in testing.

Ophthalmopathy patients had moderately to severely active disease, with a Clinical Activity Score of 3 or more, a NOSPECS grade of 4 or more, and a disease duration of less than 3 months. Any patient with an uncontrolled infection, another autoimmune disease, pregnancy or lactation was excluded. Diagnoses were established on the basis of clinical symptoms, serum thyroxine and TRAb, thyroid ultrasound, and orbital computed tomography. PBMCs were separated from under 11 ml of fresh peripheral blood using Ficoll-Paque density gradient centrifugation. Total RNA was extracted with Trizol reagent, and quality was checked on an Agilent 2100 Bioanalyzer. Amplification of TCR beta CDR3 regions was carried out from RNA transcripts. For the first round of RT-PCR on the TCR CDR3, the HTBI primer set was used together with the Qiagen OneStep RT-PCR kit. The libraries were constructed in a second round of multiplex PCR and then size-selected and purified. Sequencing of the libraries was done on an Illumina HiSeq2000 using paired-end 100 bp reads. Per the authors' processing: SOAPnuke was used to process the raw data, removing reads that contained adapters or uncalled bases, had a mean Phred below 15, or lacked an exact match to the constant primer or identifier. High-quality paired reads were merged with COPE v1.2.5, and unique nucleotide sequences were defined as clonotypes. Clonotypes were aligned to IMGT TRBV, TRBD and TRBJ reference segments using MiTCR v1.1. Only V-J combinations with frequency above 0.0001, covering about 99% of repertoires, were analysed. The TCS score was defined as F50 (clonal expansion) divided by E x V (chaos), with BLOSUM62-based TCRdist calculated between CDR3 peptides within each V-J. Welch's t-statistics and random forest reduced around 520 V-J features to 13, which were used in a naive Bayes classifier (R e1071). Starting from the raw public reads, TCRdb applied fastp trimming at Q25, assembled clones with MiXCR and retained in-frame beta chains. Identical CDR3 protein sequences are pooled into one entry, listed with their most common genes and DNA. These V and J calls derive from TCRdb rather than the authors' analysis. The sample includes hundreds of thousands of distinct CDR3 sequences, with 11% to 15% observed a single time. 25% to 30% of the sample belongs to the ten largest clones.

The CDR3 sequence holds 16 residues, the cysteine and phenylalanine included. The kept DNA is CDR3 alone, 48 bases in frame from the first base. The germline V gene specifies MNHNS as CDR1 and SASEGT as CDR2. Trimming at the junction amounts to 1 base on V and 0 bases on J, and the germline ends lie 10 bases apart. The sample holds a few counts of this clonotype. No cognate antigen has been identified for it. Base-call qualities are not available, and no considerably larger clone is one nucleotide away. The TCR comes from a man aged 45-65 years with Graves' ophthalmopathy. Rearrangement joined TRBV6-1 to TRBJ1-5, with a tentative D gene TRBD1 over 5 matching bases. The sequenced material came from blood. This receptor carries the CDR3 CASSEEGLYSNQPQHF. The nucleotide sequence reads TGTGCCAGCAGTGAAGAGGGGTTATATAGCAATCAGCCCCAGCATTTT.